This T cell receptor beta chain derives from a study of blood T cells in healthy people across ages. A J-beta primer mix and a sample-barcoded 5' primer were used in a second PCR of roughly 6 to 12 cycles. One entry per CDR3 protein, called by TCRdb with MiXCR from the 5' RACE reads. The sample has about 1,500,000 distinct CDR3 sequences, about 30% seen once. A note on this clonotype: Its target is unknown. This may arise from a read error, as a much more abundant clone is one base away.

This CDR3 has 15 amino acids. Germline assignment: CDR1 SGDLS and CDR2 YYNGEE. Study results and limitations: In long-lived donors, naive CD4+ cell counts and diversity exceeded those of aged donors.

The sequencing input was blood. The V and J genes are TRBV9 and TRBJ2-4, with a possible D match to TRBD1 (6 bases). The J call may be in error: the DNA end matches TRBJ2-7 better. This clonotype originated in a woman aged 25 to 39 in good health. CDR3 in DNA: TGTGCCAGCTGCCCACGGACAGTGTTGAGGGACGAGCAGTACTTC. Its translation is CASCPRTVLRDEQYF.